The T cell receptor (beta chain) under discussion was sequenced for a study of cytomegalovirus exposure and HLA in healthy donors. Findings and limits, study-wide: Cytomegalovirus association was listed for approximately 150 TCR beta chains.

This clone turned up a few times. Antigen specificity is unknown. Other DNA sequences from this sample encode an identical CDR3 as well. Profiling relied on immunoSEQ multiplex PCR, and the TCRdb table lists in-frame clones only, not all of them. Of about 360,000 clones listed, more than 80% were seen once; the top ten hold roughly 0.82%. From germline, CDR1 is GTSNPN and CDR2 SVGIG (reference sequence). This CDR3 region has 13 residues. Trimming took off 5 bases at V and 3 bases at J, with 11 bases between the two ends. The sequenced material came from PBMCs. The rearrangement links TRBV30 to TRBJ1-5; a weak D match, TRBD1 (6 bases). The TCR comes from a woman between 18 and 29 years old in good health and CMV-seronegative. CDR3 coding DNA: TGTGCCTGGTCGGACAGTTCCAATCAGCCCCAGCATTTT. Protein product: CAWSDSSNQPQHF.